The 8 T cell receptor beta chains below all came from one sample that was sequenced in a study of shared clonotypes between healthy human individuals. Only in-frame clones appear in the TCRdb table, and some are missing; sequencing was by immunoSEQ multiplex PCR. The profile shows 470,000 or so clones, 81% of them singletons. The source material was PBMCs. Receptors were obtained from a middle-aged woman in good health. Some clones in this sample may be carry-over from other donors' samples.

The rearrangement uses TRBV5-1 and TRBJ2-2; TRBD1 matches 7 bases. Germline CDR1 and CDR2: SGHRS and YFSETQ. The J segment lost 2 bases and the V segment lost 4 bases, leaving 5 bases of the junction unmatched. The CDR3 is 15 residues long. CDR3 region: CASSQGQPNTGELFF. The CDR3 DNA sequence: TGCGCCAGCAGCCAGGGACAGCCAAACACCGGGGAGCTGTTTTTT.

CDR3 sequence (DNA): TGCGCCAGCAGCCAAGATGCGGGTCCGCAGTATTTT. Its translation: CASSQDAGPQYF. This rearrangement joins TRBV4-1 to TRBJ2-3; a weak D match, TRBD2 (5 bases). CDR1 is MGHRA and CDR2 is YSYEKL in the germline V gene. The V and J ends lost 0 bases and 10 bases respectively, with 8 bases between them. The length of the CDR3 is 12 residues.

The chain couples TRBV28 to TRBJ1-1; TRBD1 might be the D (5 bases). The germline V and J ends were trimmed by 0 bases and 5 bases, with 7 bases remaining between them. CDR1 and CDR2 from the germline V gene are MDHEN and SYDVKM. This CDR3 is 13 amino acids long. The CDR3 bases are TGTGCCAGCAGTTTATGGCCAGGGACTGAAGCTTTCTTT. Its protein is CASSLWPGTEAFF.

The CDR3 DNA follows: TGCGCCAGCGGACTGGTGGTTGGTGAGCAGTTCTTC. Encoded protein: CASGLVVGEQFF. The chain uses TRBV10-2 and TRBJ2-1; a possible D gene is TRBD2 (5 bases). Germline V CDR1 and CDR2: WSHSY, SAAADI. The ends were cut back, 8 bases at V and 9 bases at J, with 14 bases in the middle. The CDR3 runs 12 residues.

At least ten counts were recorded for this clone. This sequence joins TRBV30 and TRBJ2-3, with 11 bases aligning to TRBD2. Germline lookup yields CDR1 GTSNPN and CDR2 SVGIG (reference sequence). The CDR3 length is 16 residues. J lost 6 bases, V lost 3 bases, and 11 bases had no gene match. This CDR3 is CAWSLGTSGAGDTQYF. CDR3 sequence (DNA): TGTGCCTGGAGCCTTGGGACTAGCGGAGCCGGGGATACGCAGTATTTT.

CDR3 residues: CASSYSSKGQAFF. DNA of the CDR3: TGTGCCAGCAGTTACTCGAGTAAGGGACAAGCTTTCTTT. The gene calls are TRBV6-5 and TRBJ1-1; tentative D call: TRBD1 (5 bases). V lost 0 bases and J 9 bases, leaving 11 bases between the germline ends. Germline lookup yields CDR1 MNHEY and CDR2 SVGAGI. The CDR3 has 13 residues.

This chain uses TRBV27 with TRBJ2-5, with D perhaps TRBD2 (6 bases). The J call is uncertain, as TRBJ2-7 better fits the DNA end. The CDR3 is 14 residues long. Per the germline V gene, CDR1 is MNHEY and CDR2 is SMNVEV (reference sequence). Here the CDR3 DNA reads TGTGCCAGCAGTTTTGAGGGAGGAGCCTACGAGCAGTACTTC. It codes for CASSFEGGAYEQYF.

This clone was seen a single time. The chain couples TRBV7-8 to TRBJ1-1; no firm D call. The CDR3 runs to 18 residues. V lost 5 bases and J lost 3, with 25 bases in between. Germline CDR1 and CDR2: SGHVS and FQNEAQ. The CDR3 is CASSPPRVLTRTHTEAFF. The CDR3 region has the DNA TGTGCCAGCAGCCCGCCGCGGGTATTAACGCGGACTCACACTGAAGCTTTCTTT.